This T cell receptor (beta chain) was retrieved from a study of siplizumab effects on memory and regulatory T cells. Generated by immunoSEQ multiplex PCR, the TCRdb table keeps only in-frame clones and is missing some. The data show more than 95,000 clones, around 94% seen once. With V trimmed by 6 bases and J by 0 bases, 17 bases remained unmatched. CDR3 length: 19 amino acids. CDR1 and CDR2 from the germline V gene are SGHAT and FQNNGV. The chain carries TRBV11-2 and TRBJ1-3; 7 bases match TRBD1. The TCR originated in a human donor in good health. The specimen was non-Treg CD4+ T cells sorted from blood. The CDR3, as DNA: TGTGCCAGCAGGCTCTCCATGCCGGGACAGTTAAGCTCTGGAAACACCATATATTTT. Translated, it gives CASRLSMPGQLSSGNTIYF.